The next 25 T cell receptor beta chains were all read from a single sample in a study of naive and memory T cell subsets. An equimolar mix of two oligonucleotides served as the beta constant-region primer for TRBC1 and TRBC2. TCRdb reprocessed the UMI-ligation and nested PCR reads via MiXCR and lists one record per CDR3 protein. Here the sample spans 32,000 or so distinct CDR3 sequences, more than 10% being singletons. The specimen was effector memory CD4+ T cells from blood. Subset denoted: effector memory, CD45RA- CD27-. These receptors were obtained from a human donor in good health.

The chain is built from TRBV28 and TRBJ1-2; 9 nucleotides agree with TRBD1. Germline CDR1 is MDHEN and CDR2 is SYDVKM. The CDR3 length is 13 residues. The junction had 5 bases not matched to a gene; V was cut back by 6 bases and J by 6 bases. CDR3 DNA sequence: TGTGCCAGCAGAAACGGACAGGGGAATGGCTACACCTTC. This gives the protein CASRNGQGNGYTF.

The chain carries TRBV14 and TRBJ1-5; D unresolved. The V and J ends lost 0 bases and 7 bases respectively, with 7 bases between them. From germline, CDR1 is SGHDN and CDR2 FVKESK. The CDR3 is 13 residues long. CDR3 in amino acids: CASSQELGQPQHF. DNA of the CDR3: TGTGCCAGCAGCCAAGAACTCGGGCAGCCCCAGCATTTT. Filled out from reference TRBV14 and TRBJ1-5, the complete variable domain reads EAGVTQFPSHSVIEKGQTVTLRCDPISGHDNLYWYRRVMGKEIKFLLHFVKESKQDESGMPNNRFLAERTGGTYSTLKVQPAELEDSGVYFCASSQELGQPQHFGDGTRLSIL.

This clonotype turned up a few times. The chain recombines TRBV2 with TRBJ2-7, with a weak D call TRBD1 (5 bases). Germline V gene data show CDR1 as SNHLY and CDR2 as FYNNEI. V was shortened by 4 bases and J by 7 bases, with 17 bases between the two germline ends. This CDR3 comprises 14 residues. The CDR3 protein is CASSGEGARREQYF. Here the CDR3 DNA reads TGTGCCAGCAGTGGGGAAGGGGCCCGTCGGGAGCAGTACTTC.

This clonotype was recorded many times. The CDR3 bases are TGTGCCAGCCAGTCCGGCAGCACAGATACGCAGTATTTT. Translation: CASQSGSTDTQYF. The rearrangement links TRBV27 to TRBJ2-3; no clear D. This CDR3 contains 13 residues. Germline lookup yields CDR1 MNHEY and CDR2 SMNVEV (reference sequence). V lost 8 bases and J lost 0, with 9 bases in between.

This clonotype was detected only a few times. The chain carries TRBV10-3 and TRBJ2-2; D remains ambiguous. Germline CDR1 reads ENHRY; CDR2 reads SYGVKD. The CDR3 contains 12 residues. The V end was cut by 4 bases, the J end by 8 bases, with 8 bases between. CDR3 amino acids: CAISGITGELFF. The CDR3 nucleotides read TGTGCCATCAGTGGGATAACGGGGGAGCTGTTTTTT.

This chain uses TRBV20-1 with TRBJ2-1; 10 bases are shared with TRBD2. The length of the CDR3 is 15 residues. V lost 0 bases and J lost 5; bases outside the gene matches: 4. Per germline, CDR1 DFQATT and CDR2 SNEGSKA (reference sequence). CDR3 region: CSARDGSGRNNEQFF. CDR3 DNA sequence: TGCAGTGCTAGAGATGGTAGCGGGAGGAACAATGAGCAGTTCTTC.

The table lists this clonotype with many counts. This chain uses TRBV2 with TRBJ2-5; the D gene is possibly TRBD1 (5 bases). CDR3 length equals 14 residues. The V and J ends lost 6 bases and 1 base respectively, with 12 bases between them. Germline lookup yields CDR1 SNHLY and CDR2 FYNNEI. The CDR3 sequence: CASRRDSLQETQYF. The CDR3 DNA follows: TGTGCCAGCAGGAGAGACAGTCTCCAAGAGACCCAGTACTTC.

The CDR3 reads CASSSRSGYGYTF. The CDR3 DNA reads as TGTGCCAGCAGCTCCCGCTCTGGCTATGGCTACACCTTC. The chain couples TRBV11-3 to TRBJ1-2; D uncertain. V lost 4 bases and J 4 bases, leaving 10 bases between the germline ends. CDR3 length equals 13 residues. Germline V gene data show CDR1 as SGHNT and CDR2 as YENEEA.

The chain carries TRBV19 and TRBJ2-2; TRBD2 matches 10 bases. Germline CDR1 reads LNHDA; CDR2 reads SQIVND (reference sequence). The J segment lost 6 bases and the V segment lost 7 bases, leaving 11 bases of the junction unmatched. The CDR3 loop spans 16 amino acids. CDR3 loop: CASTTSGTRRAGELFF. In DNA form, the CDR3 reads TGTGCCAGTACCACTAGCGGGACTCGCCGCGCCGGGGAGCTGTTTTTT.

This clonotype was counted a few times. The chain recombines TRBV7-2 with TRBJ2-5; D call uncertain. This CDR3 contains 13 residues. Germline CDR1 is SGHTA and CDR2 is FQGNSA. V lost 2 bases and J lost 4, with 8 bases in between. The CDR3 DNA sequence: TGTGCCAGCAGCTTAAGGTCATTAGAGACCCAGTACTTC. Its translation: CASSLRSLETQYF.

This clonotype was seen repeatedly, ten times or more. The chain carries TRBV20-1 and TRBJ2-1; tentative D call: TRBD2 (7 bases). CDR1 and CDR2 (germline): DFQATT, SNEGSKA (reference sequence). The V and J ends lost 0 bases and 5 bases respectively, with 17 bases between them. This CDR3 is built from 16 residues. In nucleotides, the CDR3 is TGCAGTGCTAGAGACCTCGGGGGGCCCAGGGACAATGAGCAGTTCTTC. Translation: CSARDLGGPRDNEQFF.

This chain connects TRBV11-2 to TRBJ2-7; D tentatively reads TRBD1 or TRBD2 (5 bases each). The V end was cut by 3 bases, the J end by 3 bases, with 12 bases between. The CDR3 sequence is 14 residues long. Germline V lookup: CDR1 SGHAT, CDR2 FQNNGV. The CDR3 DNA is TGTGCCAGCAGCTTTTGGGGACCGAGCTACGAGCAGTACTTC. It translates to CASSFWGPSYEQYF. The full variable domain, rest sourced from reference TRBV11-2 and TRBJ2-7, is EAGVAQSPRYKIIEKRQSVAFWCNPISGHATLYWYQQILGQGPKLLIQFQNNGVVDDSQLPKDRFSAERLKGVDSTLKIQPAKLEDSAVYLCASSFWGPSYEQYFGPGTRLTVT.

V usage is TRBV12-3 or TRBV12-4 and J usage is TRBJ2-7; 10 nucleotides match TRBD2. This CDR3 spans 15 amino acids. V lost 1 base and J lost 2; bases outside the gene matches: 2. The CDR3 sequence is CASSLGTSGAYEQYF. CDR3 in DNA: TGTGCCAGCAGTTTAGGGACTAGCGGCGCCTACGAGCAGTACTTC.

The rearrangement uses TRBV7-2 and TRBJ2-1, with D possibly TRBD2 on 6 matching bases. The CDR3 contains 15 residues. Trimming stripped 1 base from V and 9 bases from J, with 16 bases between. Per germline, CDR1 SGHTA and CDR2 FQGNSA. The CDR3 is CASSLVAGSDPEQFF. In DNA, the CDR3 is TGTGCCAGCAGCTTAGTTGCGGGATCAGACCCTGAGCAGTTCTTC.

This clonotype was seen at least ten times. V usage is TRBV2 and J usage is TRBJ1-5, with a tentative D call TRBD1 (6 bases). The CDR3 totals 14 residues. From germline, CDR1 is SNHLY and CDR2 FYNNEI. Trimming stripped 3 bases from V and 4 bases from J, with 10 bases between. DNA of the CDR3: TGTGCCAGCAGTGAGGGGGCATATAATCAGCCCCAGCATTTT. Its translation: CASSEGAYNQPQHF.

This clonotype turned up a few times. This rearrangement joins TRBV27 to TRBJ2-2; 11 positions agree with TRBD1. CDR1 and CDR2 (germline): MNHEY, SMNVEV (reference sequence). V trimming: 4 bases; J trimming: 5 bases; junction bases outside the gene matches: 6. The CDR3 length is 16 residues. The CDR3 DNA reads as TGTGCCAGCAGTTCTACCGGGACAGGGGGAACCGGGGAGCTGTTTTTT. The encoded protein is CASSSTGTGGTGELFF.

Ten or more counts support this clonotype. The rearrangement links TRBV7-9 to TRBJ2-2; D is tentatively TRBD1 or TRBD2 (5 bases each). The CDR3 loop spans 17 amino acids. CDR1 and CDR2 from the germline V gene are SEHNR and FQNEAQ (reference sequence). V gave up 3 bases and J gave up 0 bases, with 14 bases separating them. The CDR3 here is CASSLRQGPANTGELFF. The DNA of the CDR3 is TGTGCCAGCAGCTTGAGGCAGGGACCAGCGAACACCGGGGAGCTGTTTTTT.

This clonotype was found a few times. This CDR3 is CSARVHHSLAEEKNIQYF. The CDR3 DNA reads TGCAGTGCTAGAGTACACCATTCCCTAGCGGAGGAAAAGAACATTCAGTACTTC. The rearrangement uses TRBV20-1 and TRBJ2-4; 7 positions agree with TRBD2. CDR3 size: 18 residues. V lost 1 base and J lost 7; bases outside the gene matches: 19. Per the germline V gene, CDR1 is DFQATT and CDR2 is SNEGSKA (reference sequence).

This clonotype has only a few counts. V is TRBV7-9 and J is TRBJ2-5; 7 nucleotides agree with TRBD2. Germline V gene sequence: CDR1 SEHNR, CDR2 FQNEAQ (reference sequence). The CDR3 has 17 residues. Germline trimming cut 4 bases from V and 3 bases from J; bases unmatched to any gene: 14. The CDR3 sequence is CASSSRPRGAGKETQYF. The CDR3 DNA reads TGTGCCAGCAGCTCCAGACCACGAGGAGCGGGAAAAGAGACCCAGTACTTC.

This clonotype has only a few counts. As DNA, the CDR3 is TGCGCCAGCAGCTTGGCTTTGGGGGTGATGGGCTACACCTTC. This gives the protein CASSLALGVMGYTF. J is TRBJ1-2 and V is TRBV5-1, with D possibly matching TRBD1 (5 bases). V was trimmed by 0 bases and J by 8 bases, leaving 14 bases between them. CDR3 length: 14 residues. Germline V gene data show CDR1 as SGHRS and CDR2 as YFSETQ.

V and J are TRBV3-1 and TRBJ2-7; D not resolved. The germline V gene has CDR1 LGHDT and CDR2 YNNKEL (reference sequence). The CDR3 length is 12 residues. V was shortened by 1 base and J by 4 bases, with 5 bases between the two germline ends. Here the CDR3 reads CASSQVDYEQYF. The CDR3, as DNA: TGTGCCAGCAGCCAAGTGGATTACGAGCAGTACTTC.

J is TRBJ2-7 and V is TRBV30; no clear D. In germline, CDR1 is GTSNPN, CDR2 SVGIG (reference sequence). V gave up 0 bases and J gave up 3 bases, with 9 bases separating them. This CDR3 region has 13 residues. CDR3 DNA: TGTGCCTGGAGTGTAAGGACCTTCTACGAGCAGTACTTC. This encodes CAWSVRTFYEQYF.

The chain is built from TRBV7-3 and TRBJ2-3, with TRBD1 matching over 11 bases. This CDR3 has 17 residues. The V and J ends lost 1 base and 7 bases, in that order; junction bases with no gene match: 10. Per germline, CDR1 SGHTA and CDR2 FQGTGA. CDR3 nucleotides: TGTGCCAGCAGCTTAAGGCAGGGACAGGGGGAGGCGAATACGCAGTATTTT. It is translated as CASSLRQGQGEANTQYF. The full variable domain, in which reference TRBV7-3 and TRBJ2-3 provide the parts outside the CDR3, is GAGVSQTPSNKVTEKGKYVELRCDPISGHTALYWYRQSLGQGPEFLIYFQGTGAADDSGLPNDRFFAVRPEGSVSTLKIQRTERGDSAVYLCASSLRQGQGEANTQYFGPGTRLTVL.

The chain uses TRBV7-8 and TRBJ1-1; D gene unclear. The CDR3 extends over 13 amino acids. Germline lookup yields CDR1 SGHVS and CDR2 FQNEAQ. The V end lost 1 base, the J end lost 1 base, and 4 bases lay between the germline ends. CDR3 in amino acids: CASSLGTNTEAFF. CDR3 in DNA: TGTGCCAGCAGCTTAGGCACGAACACTGAAGCTTTCTTT.

This clonotype was found once. Being one base from a much bigger clone, this may be a read error. This chain uses TRBV6-1 with TRBJ2-7; 8 bases are a match to TRBD1. Germline trimming cut 7 bases from V and 3 bases from J; bases unmatched to any gene: 14. The CDR3 runs 16 residues. Germline-derived CDR1 and CDR2 are MNHNS and SASEGT. The DNA of the CDR3 is TGTGCCAGCATTGAGACCCGGACAGGGATATTCTACGAGCAGTACTTC. The encoded protein is CASIETRTGIFYEQYF.